A selection of T cell receptor beta chains follows, all from one sample in a study of T cells expressing NK-cell markers. TCRdb reworked the 5' RACE reads into one entry per CDR3 protein, no DNA. The sample table sets out 400,000 to 500,000 distinct CDR3 sequences. Material: blood T cells: a sorted CD56 or NKG2C T cell subset, CD4+ or CD8+ T cells, or bulk PBMC T cells (not recorded which). These TCRs come from a woman aged 18 to 75 in good health. The CDR3 runs from the conserved cysteine through the conserved F or W.

j_gene: TRBJ2-1
len: 18
v_gene: TRBV12-3/TRBV12-4
CDR3aa: CASSFELTSGWGFNEQFF

j_gene: TRBJ1-6
len: 14
v_gene: TRBV6-1
CDR3aa: CASKQEGYNSPLHF

j_gene: TRBJ2-3
len: 16
v_gene: TRBV5-4
CDR3aa: CASSEAAIASTDTQYF

j_gene: TRBJ2-1
len: 13
v_gene: TRBV20-1
CDR3aa: CSAPPSGAGEQFF

j_gene: TRBJ2-2
len: 14
v_gene: TRBV9
CDR3aa: CASSVEGHGGELFF

j_gene: TRBJ2-3
len: 14
v_gene: TRBV5-4
CDR3aa: CASSLAAVTDTQYF

j_gene: TRBJ2-1
len: 12
v_gene: TRBV2
CDR3aa: CASGQVYNEQFF

j_gene: TRBJ1-1
len: 13
v_gene: TRBV7-3
CDR3aa: CASSQSAATEAFF

j_gene: TRBJ1-6
len: 16
v_gene: TRBV3-1
CDR3aa: CASSLRQPSGNSPLHF

j_gene: TRBJ2-7
len: 18
v_gene: TRBV20-1
CDR3aa: CSAPRTSGGGRVTYEQYF

j_gene: TRBJ1-3
len: 17
v_gene: TRBV12-3/TRBV12-4
CDR3aa: CASNPTGIPLSGNTIYF

j_gene: TRBJ2-7
len: 14
v_gene: TRBV20-1
CDR3aa: CSPRRDGGNYEQYF

j_gene: TRBJ2-1
len: 13
v_gene: TRBV11-2
CDR3aa: CASSLDRRDEQFF

j_gene: TRBJ1-2
len: 15
v_gene: TRBV25-1
CDR3aa: CASSDATGGGYGYTF

j_gene: TRBJ2-7
len: 15
v_gene: TRBV18
CDR3aa: CASSLTGEGGYEQYF

j_gene: TRBJ1-3
len: 15
v_gene: TRBV5-5
CDR3aa: CASSLQPVSGNTIYF

j_gene: TRBJ1-1
len: 13
v_gene: TRBV30
CDR3aa: CAWRGVENTEAFF

j_gene: TRBJ1-3
len: 14
v_gene: TRBV10-3
CDR3aa: CAIRIDSSGNTIYF

j_gene: TRBJ2-2
len: 17
v_gene: TRBV28
CDR3aa: CASSRFPGQEKTGELFF

j_gene: TRBJ2-1
len: 15
v_gene: TRBV7-9
CDR3aa: CASSLSGSDYNEQFF

j_gene: TRBJ2-7
len: 15
v_gene: TRBV20-1
CDR3aa: CSASGGRGRSYEQYF

j_gene: TRBJ2-5
len: 15
v_gene: TRBV9
CDR3aa: CASSVEGGPQETQYF

j_gene: TRBJ2-5
len: 14
v_gene: TRBV9
CDR3aa: CASSVQGAGETQYF

j_gene: TRBJ2-2
len: 13
v_gene: TRBV12-3/TRBV12-4
CDR3aa: CASSSSNPGELFF

j_gene: TRBJ2-7
len: 16
v_gene: TRBV20-1
CDR3aa: CSASPPGTSGRGEQYF

j_gene: TRBJ2-5
len: 15
v_gene: TRBV20-1
CDR3aa: CSATRSGSSQETQYF

j_gene: TRBJ2-3
len: 11
v_gene: TRBV14
CDR3aa: CASSHGDTQYF

j_gene: TRBJ2-2
len: 13
v_gene: TRBV20-1
CDR3aa: CSAGSQGSGELFF

j_gene: TRBJ1-3
len: 14
v_gene: TRBV12-3/TRBV12-4
CDR3aa: CASTLRQGANTIYF

j_gene: TRBJ2-7
len: 15
v_gene: TRBV6-1
CDR3aa: CASSEAGQPYYEQYF

j_gene: TRBJ2-4
len: 14
v_gene: TRBV18
CDR3aa: CASSPQTGVNIQYF

j_gene: TRBJ2-5
len: 13
v_gene: TRBV29-1
CDR3aa: CSVEREPGETQYF

j_gene: TRBJ2-1
len: 15
v_gene: TRBV6-1
CDR3aa: CASRAGRAVYNEQFF

j_gene: TRBJ2-1
len: 17
v_gene: TRBV7-3
CDR3aa: CASSLTSDLAGGPEQFF

j_gene: TRBJ2-1
len: 14
v_gene: TRBV6-1
CDR3aa: CASTRPGAVNEQFF

j_gene: TRBJ2-1
len: 16
v_gene: TRBV5-4
CDR3aa: CASSTLSVSSYNEQFF

j_gene: TRBJ1-5
len: 12
v_gene: TRBV27
CDR3aa: CASSMSNQPQHF

j_gene: TRBJ1-1
len: 13
v_gene: TRBV6-5
CDR3aa: CASSYSVDTEAFF

j_gene: TRBJ1-1
len: 14
v_gene: TRBV4-3
CDR3aa: CASSHKSVNTEAFF

j_gene: TRBJ1-2
len: 13
v_gene: TRBV6-5
CDR3aa: CASSYSTGYGYTF

j_gene: TRBJ2-7
len: 14
v_gene: TRBV20-1
CDR3aa: CSARPSGKGYEQYF

j_gene: TRBJ2-1
len: 14
v_gene: TRBV7-9
CDR3aa: CASSSPPDRGEQFF

j_gene: TRBJ2-2
len: 18
v_gene: TRBV11-1
CDR3aa: CASSSILAGGSNTGELFF

j_gene: TRBJ1-5
len: 16
v_gene: TRBV18
CDR3aa: CASSPSGGGGNQPQHF

j_gene: TRBJ2-1
len: 15
v_gene: TRBV7-9
CDR3aa: CASSPVVGTYNEQFF

j_gene: TRBJ2-7
len: 14
v_gene: TRBV20-1
CDR3aa: CSAISRRPSYEQYF

j_gene: TRBJ1-5
len: 15
v_gene: TRBV12-3/TRBV12-4
CDR3aa: CASSSDGATNQPQHF

j_gene: TRBJ2-2
len: 14
v_gene: TRBV18
CDR3aa: CASSAGLPPGELFF